This TCR beta chain was retrieved from a study of T cells in localized non-small cell lung cancer. Study-level results: Measurement of T cell clonality placed uninvolved adjacent lung highest, above the level in tumor. Adjacent lung exhibited a median of 57 among the 100 most abundant tumor clones. A denser population of T cells in blood accompanied longer overall survival. Heterogeneity remains possible because sequencing was limited to only one tumor region.

This clone was seen only a few times. The target antigen is unknown. The assay was immunoSEQ multiplex PCR, and TCRdb's table has in-frame clones only and misses some. The table has under 65,000 clones, around 86% seen once. Germline-derived CDR1 and CDR2 are SQVTM and ANQGSEA. The trim removed 8 bases at V and 4 bases at J, leaving 10 bases unmatched. There are 13 residues in the CDR3. The TCR sequence derives from a female donor aged 60 or older with stage II squamous cell lung carcinoma. Sequenced here: peripheral blood, sampled before any cancer treatment. The J gene is TRBJ1-2, the V gene TRBV29-1; 7 positions match TRBD1. The CDR3, as DNA: TGCAGCTCCGGGGGAGGGGGCGTCTATGGCTACACCTTC. This encodes CSSGGGGVYGYTF.